Sequencing of this T cell receptor (beta chain) was carried out in a study of cytomegalovirus exposure and HLA in healthy donors. Study outcomes and limitations: Analyzed later, most CMV-associated TCR beta chains appeared HLA-restricted. Using the classifier, cytomegalovirus status was reportedly diagnosed with high specificity and sensitivity. Across HLA loci, a later analysis found differing TCR association rates, with DRB1 most and HLA-C fewest. TCR beta sequences reportedly predicted most subjects' HLA-A and HLA-B alleles accurately.

The PCR contained 60 Vbeta and 13 Jbeta primers. Data came from immunoSEQ multiplex PCR; TCRdb stores just in-frame clones and leaves some out. Found here are approximately 120,000 clones, 72% of them singletons; the top ten hold 3% to 4.5%. The CDR3 loop spans 17 amino acids. Trimming removed 0 bases from V and 9 bases from J; junction bases left unmatched: 11. Germline V gene data show CDR1 as SGHVS and CDR2 as FQNEAQ. About this clone: As yet, its antigen is unknown.

The receptor was derived from a man aged 25-40 years in good health and CMV-seronegative. The chain links TRBV7-8 to TRBJ1-6, with TRBD1 matching 7 bases. Source material: PBMCs. The CDR3 loop reads CASSLATTGRRGSPLHF. CDR3 DNA: TGTGCCAGCAGCTTAGCCACGACAGGGAGGAGGGGTTCACCCCTCCACTTT. The variable domain in full, with the rest retrieved from reference TRBV7-8 and TRBJ1-6, is GAGVSQSPRYKVAKRGQDVALRCDPISGHVSLFWYQQALGQGPEFLTYFQNEAQLDKSGLPSDRFFAERPEGSVSTLKIQRTQQEDSAVYLCASSLATTGRRGSPLHFGNGTRLTVT.